Below, 20 T cell receptor beta chains from the same sample are listed, as sequenced in a study of CD8 T cells in ankylosing spondylitis. Study-wide points: About 8 highly homologous variants made up a TCR beta motif, and this motif appeared characteristic of ankylosing spondylitis blood.

TCRdb processed the 5' RACE reads anew with MiXCR; each CDR3 protein has one entry. The sample shows under 950,000 distinct CDR3 sequences, roughly 19% of them seen only once. Antigen specificity for these receptors is unknown. Source material: blood, either unsorted or a sorted T cell fraction (not recorded which). Source of these receptors: a male donor with ankylosing spondylitis.

This clonotype was recorded at least ten times. The CDR3 DNA follows: TGCAGCGTTCGGACTAGCCCATCCCTTAGCTCCTACAATGAGCAGTTCTTC. Translated, it gives CSVRTSPSLSSYNEQFF. This sequence joins TRBV29-1 and TRBJ2-1; 8 bases line up with TRBD2. V gave up 5 bases and J gave up 0 bases; unmatched junction bases: 12. The CDR3 is 17 residues long. The germline V gene encodes CDR1 SQVTM and CDR2 ANQGSEA.

The chain employs TRBV19 and TRBJ1-1; the D gene is possibly TRBD1 (5 bases). Germline V gene data show CDR1 as LNHDA and CDR2 as SQIVND (reference sequence). The CDR3 sequence is 12 residues long. Trimming left V 7 bases short and J 5 bases short, with 11 bases between. CDR3 DNA: TGTGCCAGTACGGGGGGTGTGACTGAAGCTTTCTTT. Its translation: CASTGGVTEAFF.

This clonotype was seen a handful of times. The V and J genes are TRBV11-3 and TRBJ2-1; 7 nucleotides line up with TRBD2. The CDR3 spans 16 residues. The germline V gene has CDR1 SGHNT and CDR2 YENEEA. Unmatched junction bases numbered 8, after V lost 6 bases and J lost 0 bases. CDR3 in amino acids: CASRPTGGSSYNEQFF. CDR3 nucleotide sequence: TGTGCCAGCAGACCCACGGGGGGAAGCTCCTACAATGAGCAGTTCTTC.

The chain carries TRBV7-2 and TRBJ1-4; D is uncertain. The V gene's germline CDR1 is SGHTA and CDR2 FQGNSA. The V end was cut by 5 bases, the J end by 8 bases, with 15 bases between. The CDR3 has 14 residues. The CDR3 DNA follows: TGTGCCAGCAGCCGCGCACCGCCGAAGGAAAAACTGTTTTTT. Its protein product is CASSRAPPKEKLFF.

In this sample, this clonotype turned up a few times. The chain links TRBV11-1 to TRBJ2-3, with 15 nucleotides matching TRBD2. The germline V gene has CDR1 SGHAT and CDR2 FQDESV (reference sequence). The CDR3 sequence is 17 residues long. The junction had 4 bases not matched to a gene; V was cut back by 5 bases and J by 1 base. CDR3 coding DNA: TGTGCCAGCAGCCCGGGACTAGCGGGGGGACGCACAGATACGCAGTATTTT. Amino acid sequence: CASSPGLAGGRTDTQYF.

The V gene is TRBV10-3, the J gene TRBJ2-7; D remains ambiguous. There are 14 residues in the CDR3. The V gene's germline CDR1 is ENHRY and CDR2 SYGVKD. V was cut by 10 bases and J by 4 bases, with 20 bases left in between. CDR3 in amino acids: CATRPSLDQYEQYF. CDR3 nucleotide sequence: TGTGCCACCCGGCCGAGTCTTGATCAATACGAGCAGTACTTC.

This clonotype has only a few counts. J is TRBJ1-4 and V is TRBV12-3 or TRBV12-4, with D maybe TRBD1 (5 bases). The V end lost 7 bases, the J end lost 7 bases, and 10 bases lay between the germline ends. The CDR3 runs to 12 residues. Here the CDR3 reads CASTIGGEKLFF. In DNA, the CDR3 is TGTGCCAGCACGATCGGGGGTGAAAAACTGTTTTTT.

This clonotype was picked up a small number of times. This rearrangement joins TRBV6-1 to TRBJ2-3; TRBD1 matches 12 bases. Germline CDR1 MNHNS, CDR2 SASEGT. The CDR3 loop spans 16 amino acids. Trimming at V came to 5 bases and at J to 5 bases, leaving 8 bases not matched to a gene. As DNA, the CDR3 is TGTGCCAGCAGTCCCCCCGGGACAGGGGGCCGAGATACGCAGTATTTT. Its translation is CASSPPGTGGRDTQYF.

The V and J genes are TRBV5-5 and TRBJ2-7; 11 bases fit TRBD1. Germline-derived CDR1 and CDR2 are SGHKS and YYEKEE (reference sequence). The CDR3 is 14 amino acids. J gave up 5 bases and V 4 bases, and 5 bases lay outside the gene matches. The CDR3 loop reads CASSLMGQGDEQYF. The CDR3, as DNA: TGTGCCAGCAGCCTTATGGGACAGGGGGACGAGCAGTACTTC.

This clonotype occurred a few times. The chain recombines TRBV29-1 with TRBJ2-3; D possibly corresponds to TRBD2 (6 bases). The germline gives CDR1 SQVTM, CDR2 ANQGSEA. The CDR3 contains 14 residues. The V gene lost 5 bases and the J gene lost 6 bases, with 18 bases spanning the gap. CDR3 DNA: TGCAGCGTTTATATTACCCGTGGGGGGGATACGCAGTATTTT. Translated: CSVYITRGGDTQYF.

This clonotype was observed a handful of times. The genes are TRBV4-2 and TRBJ2-7; TRBD1 agrees at 9 bases. This CDR3 contains 17 residues. Germline V gene data show CDR1 as LGHNA and CDR2 as YNFKEQ. V lost 0 bases to trimming and J lost 2 bases; unmatched junction nucleotides: 8. CDR3 sequence (DNA): TGTGCCAGCAGCCAAGATAGCCGGACAGGGGACCCCTACGAGCAGTACTTC. Translated, it gives CASSQDSRTGDPYEQYF.

The J gene is TRBJ1-4, the V gene TRBV2; TRBD1 is a possible D gene (5 bases). The V gene lost 0 bases and the J gene lost 10 bases, with 18 bases spanning the gap. The length of the CDR3 is 16 residues. The germline V gene has CDR1 SNHLY and CDR2 FYNNEI. CDR3 sequence reads: CASSEALGGNYGKLFF. The DNA for the CDR3 is TGTGCCAGCAGTGAAGCGCTTGGGGGTAATTACGGAAAACTGTTTTTT. Variable domain in full (rest from reference TRBV2 and TRBJ1-4): EPEVTQTPSHQVTQMGQEVILRCVPISNHLYFYWYRQILGQKVEFLVSFYNNEISEKSEIFDDQFSVERPDGSNFTLKIRSTKLEDSAMYFCASSEALGGNYGKLFFGSGTQLSVL.

This clonotype was counted a few times. This chain joins TRBV5-6 and TRBJ1-5; D is unresolved. The CDR3 is 18 amino acids. The germline gives CDR1 SGHDT, CDR2 YYEEEE. V was clipped by 0 bases and J by 5 bases, with 21 bases between them. CDR3 in DNA: TGTGCCAGCAGCTTGGCCGCACCCTTGGTAGGGTCCGATCAGCCCCAGCATTTT. Its translation: CASSLAAPLVGSDQPQHF.

In its sample, this clonotype was seen a few times. The chain recombines TRBV25-1 with TRBJ1-6, with D possibly being TRBD1 (6 bases). The germline V and J ends were trimmed by 8 bases and 9 bases, with 17 bases remaining between them. Germline V gives CDR1 MGHDK, CDR2 SYGVNS. The CDR3 spans 14 residues. CDR3 nucleotides: TGTGCCAGCTTAAGACCAGGGGCCTCTTCACCCCTCCACTTT. This encodes CASLRPGASSPLHF.

V usage is TRBV20-1 and J usage is TRBJ2-3; the D gene is possibly TRBD1 (5 bases). Germline V lookup: CDR1 DFQATT, CDR2 SNEGSKA (reference sequence). There are 14 residues in the CDR3. The V and J ends lost 7 bases and 4 bases respectively, with 18 bases between them. As DNA, the CDR3 is TGCAGTGATGGGGCCCAGGGCGGCGCAGATACGCAGTATTTT. This sequence encodes CSDGAQGGADTQYF.

This clonotype was found a few times. The V call is TRBV4-1, the J call TRBJ1-2, with D tentatively TRBD1 (5 bases). CDR1 is MGHRA and CDR2 is YSYEKL in the germline V gene. Trimming shortened V by 4 bases and J by 2 bases, and 14 bases separated the two germline ends. This CDR3 spans 15 amino acids. CDR3 DNA sequence: TGCGCCAGCAGCCTAGATGAGGGGAGGAACTATGGCTACACCTTC. This translates into CASSLDEGRNYGYTF.

This clonotype was counted only a few times. The V call is TRBV12-3 or TRBV12-4, the J call TRBJ1-4; D call uncertain. Trimming took off 5 bases at V and 11 bases at J, with 9 bases between the two ends. This CDR3 is 11 amino acids long. For the CDR3, the DNA is TGTGCCAGCAGTACCACGACCAAACTGTTTTTT. Its protein is CASSTTTKLFF.

This clonotype was counted a few times. J is TRBJ1-3 and V is TRBV5-4; D is possibly TRBD1 (5 bases). V was shortened by 0 bases and J by 0 bases, with 19 bases between the two germline ends. The CDR3 contains 19 residues. Germline-derived CDR1 and CDR2 are SGHNT and YYREEE (reference sequence). The CDR3 nucleotides read TGTGCCAGCAGCTTGGGGGCCCAGCAGGGTACTCCCTCTGGAAACACCATATATTTT. Its translation is CASSLGAQQGTPSGNTIYF. The complete variable domain, with remaining parts taken from reference TRBV5-4 and TRBJ1-3, reads ETGVTQSPTHLIKTRGQQVTLRCSSQSGHNTVSWYQQALGQGPQFIFQYYREEENGRGNFPPRFSGLQFPNYSSELNVNALELDDSALYLCASSLGAQQGTPSGNTIYFGEGSWLTVV.

In this sample, this clonotype turned up a few times. The V call is TRBV12-3 or TRBV12-4, the J call TRBJ2-1, with a weak D call TRBD1 (6 bases). Trimming took 5 bases from V and 0 from J, leaving 26 bases between them. This CDR3 has 20 amino acids. The CDR3 loop reads CASSLIRTEEYKSSYNEQFF. Written as DNA, the CDR3 is TGTGCCAGCAGTCTCATCAGGACAGAGGAATATAAGAGCTCCTACAATGAGCAGTTCTTC.

V gene TRBV28 combines with J gene TRBJ2-7, with D perhaps matching TRBD1 (6 bases). The CDR3 is 13 amino acids. Trimming removed 7 bases from V and 1 base from J, with 11 bases in between. CDR1 and CDR2 from the germline V gene are MDHEN and SYDVKM. The CDR3 DNA reads as TGTGCCAGCAATGCAGGGGTGTCCTACGAGCAGTACTTC. Translating it yields CASNAGVSYEQYF.